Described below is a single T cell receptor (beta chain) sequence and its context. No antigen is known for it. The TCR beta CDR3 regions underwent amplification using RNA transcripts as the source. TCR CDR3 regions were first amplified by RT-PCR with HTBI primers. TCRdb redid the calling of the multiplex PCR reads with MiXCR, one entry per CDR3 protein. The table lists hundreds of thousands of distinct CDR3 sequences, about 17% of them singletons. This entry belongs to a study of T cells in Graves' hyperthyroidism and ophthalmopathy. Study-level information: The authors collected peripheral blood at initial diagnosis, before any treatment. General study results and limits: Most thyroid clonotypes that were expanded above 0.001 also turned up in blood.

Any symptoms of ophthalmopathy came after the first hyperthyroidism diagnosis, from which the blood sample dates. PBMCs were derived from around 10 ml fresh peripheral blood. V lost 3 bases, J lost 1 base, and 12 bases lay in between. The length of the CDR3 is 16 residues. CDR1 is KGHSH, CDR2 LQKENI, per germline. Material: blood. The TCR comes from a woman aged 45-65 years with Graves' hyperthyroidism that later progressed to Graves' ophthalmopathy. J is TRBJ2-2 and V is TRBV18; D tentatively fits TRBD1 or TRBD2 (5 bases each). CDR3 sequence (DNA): TGTGCCAGCTCACCTTTCGGGACCCTGAACACCGGGGAGCTGTTTTTT. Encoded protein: CASSPFGTLNTGELFF.